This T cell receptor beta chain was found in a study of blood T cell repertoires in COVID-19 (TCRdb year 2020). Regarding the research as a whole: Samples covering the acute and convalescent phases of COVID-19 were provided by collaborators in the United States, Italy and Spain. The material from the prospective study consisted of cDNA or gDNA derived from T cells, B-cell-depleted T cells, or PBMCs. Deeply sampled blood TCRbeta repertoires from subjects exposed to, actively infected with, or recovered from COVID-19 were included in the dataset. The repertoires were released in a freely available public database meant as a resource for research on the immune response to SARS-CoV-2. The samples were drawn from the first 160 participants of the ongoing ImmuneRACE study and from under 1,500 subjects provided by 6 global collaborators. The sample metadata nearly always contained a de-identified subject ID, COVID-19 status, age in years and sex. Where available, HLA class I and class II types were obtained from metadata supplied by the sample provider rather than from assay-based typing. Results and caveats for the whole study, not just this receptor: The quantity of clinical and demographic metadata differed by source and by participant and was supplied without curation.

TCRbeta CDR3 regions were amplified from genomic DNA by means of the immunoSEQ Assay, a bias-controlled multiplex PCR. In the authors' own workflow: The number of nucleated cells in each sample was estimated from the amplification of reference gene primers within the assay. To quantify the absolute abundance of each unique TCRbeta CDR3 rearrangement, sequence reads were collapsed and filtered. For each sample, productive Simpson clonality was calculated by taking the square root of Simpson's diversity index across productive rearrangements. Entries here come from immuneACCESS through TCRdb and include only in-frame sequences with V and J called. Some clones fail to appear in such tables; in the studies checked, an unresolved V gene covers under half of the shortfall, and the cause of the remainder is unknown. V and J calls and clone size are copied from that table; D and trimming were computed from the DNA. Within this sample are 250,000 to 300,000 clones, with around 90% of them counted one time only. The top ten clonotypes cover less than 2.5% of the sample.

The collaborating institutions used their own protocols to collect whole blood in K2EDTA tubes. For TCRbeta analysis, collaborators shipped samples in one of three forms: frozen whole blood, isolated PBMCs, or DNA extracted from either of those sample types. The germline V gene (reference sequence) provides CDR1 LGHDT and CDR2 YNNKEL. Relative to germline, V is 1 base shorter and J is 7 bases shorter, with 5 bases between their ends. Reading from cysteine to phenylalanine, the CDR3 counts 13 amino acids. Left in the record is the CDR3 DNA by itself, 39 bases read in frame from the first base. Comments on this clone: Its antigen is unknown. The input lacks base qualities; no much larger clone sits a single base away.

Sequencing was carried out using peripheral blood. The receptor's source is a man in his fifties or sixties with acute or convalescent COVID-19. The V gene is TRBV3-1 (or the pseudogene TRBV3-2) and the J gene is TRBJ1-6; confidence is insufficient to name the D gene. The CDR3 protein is CASSQARNSPLHF. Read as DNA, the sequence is TGTGCCAGCAGCCAAGCTAGGAATTCACCCCTCCACTTT.